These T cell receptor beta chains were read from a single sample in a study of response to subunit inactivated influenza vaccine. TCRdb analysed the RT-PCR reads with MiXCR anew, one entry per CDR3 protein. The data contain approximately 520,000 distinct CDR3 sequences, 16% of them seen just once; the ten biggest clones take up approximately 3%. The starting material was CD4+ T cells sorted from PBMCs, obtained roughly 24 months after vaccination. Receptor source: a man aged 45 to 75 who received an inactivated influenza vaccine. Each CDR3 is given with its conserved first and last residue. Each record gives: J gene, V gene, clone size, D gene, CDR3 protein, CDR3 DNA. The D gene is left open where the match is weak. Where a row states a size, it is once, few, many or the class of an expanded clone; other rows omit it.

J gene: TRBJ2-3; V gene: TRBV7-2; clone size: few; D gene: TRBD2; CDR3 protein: CASSLQRESTDTQYF; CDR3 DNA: TGTGCCAGCAGCTTACAGCGGGAGAGCACAGATACGCAGTATTTT
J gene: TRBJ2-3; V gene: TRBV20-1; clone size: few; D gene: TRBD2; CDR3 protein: CSALTSGGADTQYF; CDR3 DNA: TGCAGTGCTCTGACTAGCGGGGGGGCGGATACGCAGTATTTT
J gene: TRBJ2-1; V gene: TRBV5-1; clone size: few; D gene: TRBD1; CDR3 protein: CASSSWPRGRRNEQFF; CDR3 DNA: TGCGCCAGCAGCTCCTGGCCCAGGGGGCGCAGGAATGAGCAGTTCTTC
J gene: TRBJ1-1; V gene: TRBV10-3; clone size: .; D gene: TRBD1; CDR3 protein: CAISEYAGTGGVGTEAFF; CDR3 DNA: TGTGCCATCAGTGAGTATGCCGGGACAGGGGGCGTAGGTACTGAAGCTTTCTTT
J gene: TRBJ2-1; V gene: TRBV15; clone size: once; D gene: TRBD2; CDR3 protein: CATSRGTSGYRTSYNEQFF; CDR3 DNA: TGTGCCACCAGCAGAGGGACTAGCGGATACCGGACTTCTTACAATGAGCAGTTCTTC
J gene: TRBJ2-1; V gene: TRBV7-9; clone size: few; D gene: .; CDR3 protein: CASSNGNEQFF; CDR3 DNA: TGTGCCAGCAGCAACGGTAATGAGCAGTTCTTC
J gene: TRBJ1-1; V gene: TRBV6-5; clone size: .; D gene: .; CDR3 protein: CASSYRGGSARNTEAFF; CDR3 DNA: TGTGCCAGCAGTTATCGGGGTGGTTCTGCGCGGAACACTGAAGCTTTCTTT
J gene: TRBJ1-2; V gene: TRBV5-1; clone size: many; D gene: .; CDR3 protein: CASSLAVREVGYTF; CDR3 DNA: TGCGCCAGCAGCTTGGCCGTCAGGGAGGTGGGCTACACCTTC
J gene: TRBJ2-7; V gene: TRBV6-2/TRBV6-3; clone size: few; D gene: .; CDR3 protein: CASMMMGEQYF; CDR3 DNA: TGTGCCAGCATGATGATGGGCGAGCAGTACTTC
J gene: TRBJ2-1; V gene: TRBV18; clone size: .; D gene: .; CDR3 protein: CASSQGPPSPYNEQFF; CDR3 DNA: TGTGCCAGCTCACAGGGCCCCCCGTCTCCCTACAATGAGCAGTTCTTC
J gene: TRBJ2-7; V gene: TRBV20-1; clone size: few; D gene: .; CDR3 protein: CSARDWGDSYEQYF; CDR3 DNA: TGCAGTGCTAGAGACTGGGGGGACTCCTACGAGCAGTACTTC
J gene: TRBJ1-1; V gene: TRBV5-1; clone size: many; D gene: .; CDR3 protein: CASSFDRNTEAFF; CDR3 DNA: TGCGCCAGCAGCTTCGACAGGAACACTGAAGCTTTCTTT
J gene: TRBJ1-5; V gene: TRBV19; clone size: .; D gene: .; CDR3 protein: CASTQGPRASNQPQHF; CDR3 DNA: TGTGCCAGTACCCAAGGACCCCGGGCTAGCAATCAGCCCCAGCATTTT
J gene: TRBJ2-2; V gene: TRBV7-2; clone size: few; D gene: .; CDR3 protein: CASSYRGGANGELFF; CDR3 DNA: TGTGCCAGCAGCTACAGGGGGGGGGCTAACGGGGAGCTGTTTTTT